The entry below gives a single T cell receptor (beta chain) sequence along with its context. These data belong to a study of blood T cell repertoires in COVID-19. About the research overall: Acute-phase and convalescent COVID-19 samples originated in the United States, Italy and Spain. T cells, B-cell-depleted T cells, or PBMCs provided the cDNA or gDNA that served as material.

Study processing details: Reference gene primer amplification in the assay estimated nucleated cell counts. Profiled with immunoSEQ multiplex PCR; TCRdb holds only in-frame clones, not every one. V, J and clone size derive from that table, while D and trimming were established from the DNA sequence. This sample carries about 67,000 clones, more than 75% of them seen once, and the ten largest clones take approximately 8%. The V gene end was trimmed by 4 bases and the J gene end by 2 bases; junction bases not matched to a gene: 2. Germline loops: CDR1 LGHDT, CDR2 YNNKEL (reference sequence). This CDR3 comprises 14 residues.

The gene calls are TRBV3-1 (or the pseudogene TRBV3-2) and TRBJ2-1; 7 bases agree with TRBD2. Material: peripheral blood. This clonotype originated in a man in his forties or fifties with active COVID-19. CDR3 amino acids: CASSRGLAYNEQFF. DNA for the CDR3: TGTGCCAGCAGCCGCGGACTAGCCTACAATGAGCAGTTCTTC.